This is a list of T cell receptor beta chains from one sample in a study of cytomegalovirus exposure and HLA in healthy donors. The protocol was immunoSEQ multiplex PCR, while the TCRdb copy is restricted to in-frame clones and leaves out a portion. The profile covers about 120,000 clones, with roughly 76% appearing a single time and around 10% taken by the ten largest. Specimen: PBMCs. The receptors were gathered from a woman aged 40 to 49 in good health and CMV-seropositive. Each CDR3 is given with its conserved first and last residue. The D gene is left open where the match is weak. Clone sizes are given selectively: once, few, many, or a class where the clone is expanded.

cdr3_aa cdr3_nt clone_size j_call v_call d_call
CASSDGQANEKLFF TGTGCCAGCAGCGACGGACAGGCGAATGAAAAACTGTTTTTT NA TRBJ1-4 TRBV9 TRBD1
CASSRTRGKQYF TGTGCCAGCAGTCGTACACGGGGGAAGCAGTACTTC few TRBJ2-7 TRBV6-5 NA
CASRGGQGDNYGYTF TGTGCCAGCAGGGGAGGACAGGGGGACAACTATGGCTACACCTTC NA TRBJ1-2 TRBV11-2 TRBD1
CASSQAHQGNGAKETQYF TGCGCCAGCAGCCAAGCCCATCAGGGGAATGGGGCTAAAGAGACCCAGTACTTC once TRBJ2-5 TRBV4-1 NA
CASSLGLTSGNTIYF TGTGCCAGCAGCCTCGGACTGACCTCTGGAAACACCATATATTTT NA TRBJ1-3 TRBV7-2 NA
CASGTGERNEKLFF TGCGCCAGCGGAACAGGGGAAAGGAATGAAAAACTGTTTTTT NA TRBJ1-4 TRBV5-1 TRBD1
CASSPLAGGYTDTQYF TGTGCCAGCAGCCCACTAGCGGGGGGGTACACAGATACGCAGTATTTT NA TRBJ2-3 TRBV11-1 TRBD2
CASSHPRGGGQGTQYF TGCGCCAGCAGCCATCCTCGAGGGGGGGGGCAAGGGACCCAGTACTTC NA TRBJ2-5 TRBV4-1 NA
CSARGGNTQYF TGCAGTGCCCGGGGGGGGAATACGCAGTATTTT NA TRBJ2-3 TRBV20-1 TRBD2
CAISPRQGEDYGYTF TGTGCCATCAGTCCCCGACAGGGTGAGGACTATGGCTACACCTTC few TRBJ1-2 TRBV10-3 TRBD1
CASSRQGARNIQYF TGTGCCAGCAGTAGGCAGGGGGCAAGAAACATTCAGTACTTC NA TRBJ2-4 TRBV25-1 TRBD1
CASSLYNTGELFF TGTGCCAGCAGCTTATATAACACCGGGGAGCTGTTTTTT NA TRBJ2-2 TRBV7-2 NA
CASSLSGGDKQYF TGTGCCAGCAGCCTCTCGGGGGGAGACAAGCAGTACTTC few TRBJ2-7 TRBV6-5 TRBD2
CASSLVVQGATEAFF TGTGCCAGCAGCTTAGTTGTCCAGGGGGCCACTGAAGCTTTCTTT once TRBJ1-1 TRBV11-2 TRBD1